These 29 T cell receptor beta chains were sequenced from one sample in a study of T cell changes during pregnancy in multiple sclerosis. Data came from immunoSEQ multiplex PCR; TCRdb stores just in-frame clones and leaves some out. The sample records roughly 40,000 clones, about 89% being singletons. The sequencing here drew on CD4+ T cells from peripheral blood mononuclear cells, taken in the first trimester of pregnancy. Receptor source: a female donor with multiple sclerosis, enrolled in a pregnancy study.

The rearrangement links TRBV29-1 to TRBJ2-2, with D possibly matching TRBD2 (5 bases). The CDR3 has 12 residues. Trimming took 7 bases from V and 4 from J, leaving 10 bases between them. Germline V CDR1 and CDR2: SQVTM, ANQGSEA. In DNA form, the CDR3 reads TGCAGCGCCAGTCGGGGCACCGGGGAGCTGTTTTTT. This encodes CSASRGTGELFF.

V gene TRBV6-1 combines with J gene TRBJ1-4; 8 nucleotides line up with TRBD1. The CDR3 sequence is 15 residues long. V was pared by 4 bases and J by 1 base, with 2 bases of the junction left unmatched. CDR1 and CDR2 (germline): MNHNS, SASEGT. As DNA, the CDR3 is TGTGCCAGCAGTGGTACAGGGGGAACTAATGAAAAACTGTTTTTT. Translation: CASSGTGGTNEKLFF.

The chain couples TRBV9 to TRBJ2-1, with TRBD1 identical over 9 bases. Trimming cost V 4 bases and J 9 bases; bases outside gene matches: 8. The V gene's germline CDR1 is SGDLS and CDR2 YYNGEE. The CDR3 extends over 14 amino acids. This chain's CDR3 is CASSYPGTGSEQFF. The CDR3 DNA is TGTGCCAGCAGCTATCCCGGGACAGGGAGTGAGCAGTTCTTC.

The CDR3 spells CASSQDTTGSSVKLFF. The CDR3 coding sequence is TGCGCCAGCAGCCAAGACACGACAGGGAGTTCTGTAAAACTGTTTTTT. This rearrangement joins TRBV4-1 to TRBJ1-4; 7 bases fit TRBD1. The CDR3 runs 16 residues. The V segment lost 0 bases and the J segment 10 bases; nucleotides outside the gene matches: 11. Germline values: CDR1 MGHRA, CDR2 YSYEKL.

This CDR3 reads CAWSVPYLKYEQYF. For the CDR3, the DNA is TGTGCCTGGAGTGTACCCTATCTTAAATACGAGCAGTACTTC. This sequence joins TRBV30 and TRBJ2-7; D gene unclear. From germline, CDR1 is GTSNPN and CDR2 SVGIG (reference sequence). V dropped 0 bases and J dropped 4 bases, with 13 bases sitting between them. This CDR3 comprises 14 residues.

The rearrangement joins TRBV29-1 to TRBJ2-1, with 9 bases aligning to TRBD2. The junction had 2 bases not matched to a gene; V was cut back by 6 bases and J by 2 bases. Germline lookup yields CDR1 SQVTM and CDR2 ANQGSEA. The CDR3 runs to 13 residues. The CDR3 nucleotides read TGCAGCGTCGGACTAGCGACCTACAATGAGCAGTTCTTC. Residues: CSVGLATYNEQFF.

V is TRBV2 and J is TRBJ2-5; D perhaps matches TRBD1 (6 bases). V was pared by 6 bases and J by 3 bases, with 11 bases between. Per germline, CDR1 SNHLY and CDR2 FYNNEI. The CDR3 sequence is 13 residues long. CDR3 coding DNA: TGTGCCAGCAGGGCAGGGGCCAAAGAGACCCAGTACTTC. This codes for CASRAGAKETQYF.

The DNA of the CDR3 is TGTGCCAGCAGCTGGACTCCCAACAGGGAAGGTGGCTACACCTTC. It encodes CASSWTPNREGGYTF. The chain links TRBV7-9 to TRBJ1-2, with D perhaps matching TRBD1 (6 bases). The germline V gene has CDR1 SEHNR and CDR2 FQNEAQ (reference sequence). Between the trimmed V and J ends, which lost 4 bases and 7 bases, there was a span of 19 bases. The CDR3 is made up of 15 amino acids.

The chain joins TRBV11-2 to TRBJ2-1; TRBD2 agrees at 8 bases. The CDR3 is 14 amino acids. In germline, CDR1 is SGHAT, CDR2 FQNNGV. The V and J ends lost 1 base and 9 bases, in that order; junction bases with no gene match: 5. CDR3 protein: CASSLAGGPGEQFF. In DNA, the CDR3 is TGTGCCAGCAGCTTAGCGGGAGGGCCCGGTGAGCAGTTCTTC.

This clone was counted a few times. The CDR3 DNA reads TGTGCCACCAGCAGAGTGCCAAGGGGCCCCTATGGCTACACCTTC. Its translation: CATSRVPRGPYGYTF. The chain is built from TRBV15 and TRBJ1-2; D is possibly TRBD1 (5 bases). Trimming cost V 1 base and J 4 bases, with 13 bases left between them. CDR3 length: 15 residues. Germline V gives CDR1 LNHNV, CDR2 YYDKDF (reference sequence).

J is TRBJ1-2 and V is TRBV13; tentatively, D is TRBD1 (5 bases). The CDR3 is 15 amino acids. Trimming stripped 6 bases from V and 2 bases from J, with 16 bases between. CDR1 is PRHDT, CDR2 FYEKMQ, per germline (reference sequence). Written as DNA, the CDR3 is TGTGCCAGCAGATTGACCCTCACAGGAAACTATGGCTACACCTTC. Translated, it gives CASRLTLTGNYGYTF.

The rearrangement links TRBV18 to TRBJ1-4; 9 bases are a match to TRBD1. In germline, CDR1 is KGHSH, CDR2 LQKENI. CDR3 size: 14 residues. The V segment lost 6 bases and the J segment 8 bases; nucleotides outside the gene matches: 7. The CDR3 DNA follows: TGTGCCAGCTCGCAAACAGGGGGCCGCGAAAAACTGTTTTTT. Residues: CASSQTGGREKLFF.

This chain connects TRBV6-5 to TRBJ1-5, with 8 bases matching TRBD1. With 4 bases clipped from V and 1 base from J, the junction kept 6 bases outside the gene matches. This CDR3 comprises 16 residues. Germline lookup yields CDR1 MNHEY and CDR2 SVGAGI. This CDR3 is CASSSRRGQSNQPQHF. Here the CDR3 DNA reads TGTGCCAGCAGTTCCCGCAGGGGGCAGAGCAATCAGCCCCAGCATTTT.

CDR3 residues: CASSTSGSPSFSQFF. CDR3 in DNA: TGTGCCAGCAGCACAAGCGGGAGCCCCAGCTTTTCGCAGTTCTTC. The rearrangement links TRBV6-1 to TRBJ2-1, with TRBD2 matching over 8 bases. Trimming took 6 bases from V and 12 from J; bases not matched to a gene: 16. CDR3 size: 15 residues. The germline gives CDR1 MNHNS, CDR2 SASEGT.

The V gene is TRBV29-1, the J gene TRBJ2-1; D is unclear. The CDR3 runs 10 residues. Per germline, CDR1 SQVTM and CDR2 ANQGSEA. Trimming shortened V by 6 bases and J by 5 bases, and 5 bases separated the two germline ends. The CDR3 sequence is CSVKNNEQFF. CDR3 nucleotides: TGCAGCGTCAAAAACAATGAGCAGTTCTTC.

CDR3 DNA sequence: TGTGCCAGCAGGCTCCAGGGGAGGGCCTACACTGAAGCTTTCTTT. Translating gives CASRLQGRAYTEAFF. This chain links TRBV6-5 with TRBJ1-1, with D perhaps matching TRBD1 (6 bases). V lost 6 bases, J lost 3 bases, and 17 bases lay in between. The CDR3 spans 15 residues. In germline, CDR1 is MNHEY, CDR2 SVGAGI.

The rearrangement joins TRBV27 to TRBJ1-3, with 8 bases that match TRBD1. Unmatched junction bases numbered 9, after V lost 5 bases and J lost 3 bases. The CDR3 is 16 amino acids. Germline CDR1 and CDR2: MNHEY and SMNVEV (reference sequence). This CDR3 is CASSIGQGKGGNTIYF. The CDR3 region has the DNA TGTGCCAGCAGTATAGGACAGGGAAAAGGTGGAAACACCATATATTTT.

This chain uses TRBV7-2 with TRBJ1-5; TRBD1 aligns across 8 bases. The germline V gene has CDR1 SGHTA and CDR2 FQGNSA. The CDR3 has 15 amino acids. Unmatched junction bases numbered 2, after V lost 2 bases and J lost 2 bases. CDR3 coding DNA: TGTGCCAGCAGCTTAATGACAGGGGGCAATCAGCCCCAGCATTTT. It specifies CASSLMTGGNQPQHF.

The chain is built from TRBV27 and TRBJ1-2, with 10 bases aligning to TRBD1. The CDR3 extends over 15 amino acids. With V trimmed by 7 bases and J by 7 bases, 12 bases remained unmatched. Germline V lookup: CDR1 MNHEY, CDR2 SMNVEV (reference sequence). The CDR3 coding sequence is TGTGCCAGCACCCTAGAGACAGGGGGCGCGGGTGGCTACACCTTC. It yields the protein CASTLETGGAGGYTF.

For this clone: The sample has other DNA sequences that encode this CDR3 too. The V call is TRBV19, the J call TRBJ1-1; no firm D call. The germline V gene has CDR1 LNHDA and CDR2 SQIVND (reference sequence). V was pared by 2 bases and J by 5 bases, with 9 bases between. The CDR3 extends over 13 amino acids. CDR3 amino acids: CASSISRGTEAFF. In DNA form, the CDR3 reads TGTGCCAGTAGTATAAGTCGGGGTACTGAAGCTTTCTTT. The whole variable domain, filled in from reference TRBV19 and TRBJ1-1, reads DGGITQSPKYLFRKEGQNVTLSCEQNLNHDAMYWYRQDPGQGLRLIYYSQIVNDFQKGDIAEGYSVSREKKESFPLTVTSAQKNPTAFYLCASSISRGTEAFFGQGTRLTVV.

This chain joins TRBV28 and TRBJ2-3; 7 bases agree with TRBD1. Trimming at V came to 8 bases and at J to 6 bases, leaving 11 bases not matched to a gene. This CDR3 comprises 14 residues. The germline V gene has CDR1 MDHEN and CDR2 SYDVKM. CDR3 nucleotides: TGTGCCAGCGTAGGGACAGACCCCAGGGATACGCAGTATTTT. Translation gives CASVGTDPRDTQYF.

This rearrangement joins TRBV7-2 to TRBJ1-1; 7 nucleotides align to TRBD1. The CDR3 runs to 15 residues. V lost 4 bases to trimming and J lost 8 bases; unmatched junction nucleotides: 13. Germline V CDR1 and CDR2: SGHTA, FQGNSA. Written as DNA, the CDR3 is TGTGCCAGCAGCTCGGGCTTTGGGACAGACAGAGAAGCTTTCTTT. Its translation: CASSSGFGTDREAFF. Based on the CDR3 plus reference TRBV7-2 and TRBJ1-1, the full variable domain is GAGVSQSPSNKVTEKGKDVELRCDPISGHTALYWYRQSLGQGLEFLIYFQGNSAPDKSGLPSDRFSAERTGGSVSTLTIQRTQQEDSAVYLCASSSGFGTDREAFFGQGTRLTVV.

The V call is TRBV30, the J call TRBJ2-2, with 7 nucleotides matching TRBD1. This CDR3 is built from 14 residues. Germline V gene sequence: CDR1 GTSNPN, CDR2 SVGIG (reference sequence). J was trimmed by 0 bases and V by 7 bases; bases with no gene match: 5. The CDR3 spells CALSGTANTGELFF. The DNA for the CDR3 is TGTGCCTTGTCCGGGACAGCGAACACCGGGGAGCTGTTTTTT.

V gene TRBV27 combines with J gene TRBJ2-7; 9 bases align to TRBD1. This CDR3 contains 12 residues. CDR1 and CDR2 (germline): MNHEY, SMNVEV (reference sequence). V shed 5 bases, J shed 6 bases, and the junction held 2 bases outside the gene matches. The CDR3 loop is CASSTGGREQYF. The CDR3 bases are TGTGCCAGCAGTACAGGGGGCCGCGAGCAGTACTTC.

The rearrangement joins TRBV28 to TRBJ2-2; D is uncertain. Looked up from germline, CDR1 is MDHEN and CDR2 is SYDVKM. The ends were cut back, 1 base at V and 4 bases at J, with 4 bases in the middle. The CDR3 spans 13 residues. The CDR3, as DNA: TGTGCCAGCAGTTTATCTGTCACCGGGGAGCTGTTTTTT. It codes for CASSLSVTGELFF.

V usage is TRBV4-1 and J usage is TRBJ2-1; D might be TRBD2 (7 bases). Trimming cost V 0 bases and J 12 bases, with 21 bases left between them. This CDR3 has 16 residues. Germline lookup yields CDR1 MGHRA and CDR2 YSYEKL. CDR3 coding DNA: TGCGCCAGCAGCCAAGAGGGGGGGCTATCCTTATCACGGCAGTTCTTC. Translated: CASSQEGGLSLSRQFF.

The chain has TRBV25-1 and TRBJ1-6, with a weak D call TRBD1 (5 bases). The germline gives CDR1 MGHDK, CDR2 SYGVNS. The CDR3 runs to 15 residues. The V end was cut by 1 base, the J end by 10 bases, with 14 bases between. In DNA form, the CDR3 reads TGTGCCAGCAGTGAATTCCCCTCAGGGCGCTCACCCCTCCACTTT. Its protein product is CASSEFPSGRSPLHF.

This rearrangement joins TRBV19 to TRBJ2-2, with 11 bases fitting TRBD1. Trimming removed 5 bases from V and 1 base from J; junction bases left unmatched: 6. CDR1 is LNHDA and CDR2 is SQIVND in the germline V gene (reference sequence). The CDR3 sequence is 17 residues long. The CDR3 nucleotides read TGTGCCAGTAGTGCTCGGGACAGGGGGGTGAACACCGGGGAGCTGTTTTTT. It yields the protein CASSARDRGVNTGELFF.

V usage is TRBV28 and J usage is TRBJ1-1; D is unclear. V lost 2 bases to trimming and J lost 8 bases, with 6 bases between them. The CDR3 runs to 11 residues. Germline CDR1 reads MDHEN; CDR2 reads SYDVKM. CDR3 loop: CASSLGREAFF. CDR3 coding DNA: TGTGCCAGCAGTTTAGGTCGGGAAGCTTTCTTT.